This T cell receptor beta chain emerged from a study of blood T cell repertoires in COVID-19. For the study at large: T cells, B-cell-depleted T cells, or PBMCs provided the cDNA or gDNA that served as material.

This CDR3 is built from 13 residues. V was cut by 5 bases and J by 4 bases, with 11 bases left in between. Germline CDR1 LNHDA, CDR2 SQIVND (reference sequence). As originally analysed: Reference gene primer amplification gave nucleated cell count estimates. TCRdb keeps only in-frame clones here, not all; method: immunoSEQ multiplex PCR. V, J and clone size are taken as reported in that table, and D and trimming were inferred from the DNA itself. There are under 350,000 clones in the sample; roughly 90% occur only once, and approximately 1.8% lies in the top ten. This sequence originates from a woman aged 60 to 75 who had recovered from COVID-19. The rearrangement links TRBV19 to TRBJ1-2; D is unresolved. Specimen: PBMCs or T cells enriched from blood (not recorded which). The CDR3 spells CASSATNRYGYTF. The CDR3 DNA reads TGTGCCAGTAGTGCCACAAATCGCTATGGCTACACCTTC.